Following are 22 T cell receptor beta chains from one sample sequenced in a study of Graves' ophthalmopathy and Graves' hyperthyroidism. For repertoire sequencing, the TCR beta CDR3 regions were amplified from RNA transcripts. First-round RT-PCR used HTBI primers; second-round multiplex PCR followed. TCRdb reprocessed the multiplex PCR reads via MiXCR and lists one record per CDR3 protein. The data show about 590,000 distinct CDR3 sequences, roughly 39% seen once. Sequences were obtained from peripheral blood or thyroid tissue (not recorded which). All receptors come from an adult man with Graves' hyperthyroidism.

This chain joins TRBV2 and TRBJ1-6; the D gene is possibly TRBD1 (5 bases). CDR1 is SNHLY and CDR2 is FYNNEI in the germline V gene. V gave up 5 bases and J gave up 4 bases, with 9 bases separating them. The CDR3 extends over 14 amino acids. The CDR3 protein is CASSFQGYNSPLHF. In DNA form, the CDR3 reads TGTGCCAGCAGTTTTCAGGGATATAATTCACCCCTCCACTTT.

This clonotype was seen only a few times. In DNA form, the CDR3 reads TGTGCCAGCAACTCAGGCTTTAATAATTCACCCCTCCACTTT. Translating it yields CASNSGFNNSPLHF. J is TRBJ1-6 and V is TRBV2; D is unclear. The V end lost 7 bases, the J end lost 5 bases, and 12 bases lay between the germline ends. The CDR3 consists of 14 residues. Germline V lookup: CDR1 SNHLY, CDR2 FYNNEI. The whole variable domain, filled in from reference TRBV2 and TRBJ1-6, reads EPEVTQTPSHQVTQMGQEVILRCVPISNHLYFYWYRQILGQKVEFLVSFYNNEISEKSEIFDDQFSVERPDGSNFTLKIRSTKLEDSAMYFCASNSGFNNSPLHFGNGTRLTVT.

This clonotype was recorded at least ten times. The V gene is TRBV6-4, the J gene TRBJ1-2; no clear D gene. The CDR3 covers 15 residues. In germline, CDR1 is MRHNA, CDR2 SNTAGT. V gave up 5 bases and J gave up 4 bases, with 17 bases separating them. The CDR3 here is CASSISSGGSYGYTF. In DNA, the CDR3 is TGTGCCAGCAGTATATCTTCAGGCGGTAGCTATGGCTACACCTTC.

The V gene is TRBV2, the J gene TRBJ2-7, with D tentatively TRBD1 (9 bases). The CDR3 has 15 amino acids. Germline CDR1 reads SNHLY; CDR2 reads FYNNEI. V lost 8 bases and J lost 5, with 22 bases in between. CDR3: CASPGGGTGRNEQYF. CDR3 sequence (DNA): TGTGCCAGCCCCGGGGGGGGGACAGGGCGCAACGAGCAGTACTTC.

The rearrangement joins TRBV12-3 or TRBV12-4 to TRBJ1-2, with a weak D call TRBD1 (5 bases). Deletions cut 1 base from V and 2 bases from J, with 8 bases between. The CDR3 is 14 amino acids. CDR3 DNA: TGTGCCAGCAGTTTAGGGGGGGAGAACTATGGCTACACCTTC. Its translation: CASSLGGENYGYTF.

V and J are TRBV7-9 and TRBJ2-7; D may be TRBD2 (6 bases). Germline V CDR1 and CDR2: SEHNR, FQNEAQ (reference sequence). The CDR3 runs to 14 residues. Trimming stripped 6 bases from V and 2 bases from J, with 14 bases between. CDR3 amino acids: CASSSFSGAYEQYF. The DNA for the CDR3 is TGTGCCAGCAGTTCTTTTTCGGGGGCCTACGAGCAGTACTTC.

CDR3 loop: CASSASSGAFF. CDR3 coding DNA: TGTGCCAGCAGCGCCTCGAGTGGAGCTTTCTTT. The J gene is TRBJ1-1, the V gene TRBV9; D is unresolved. This CDR3 is built from 11 residues. The germline CDR1 and CDR2 sequences are SGDLS and YYNGEE. Trimming removed 3 bases at V and 10 bases at J, with 10 bases between. Together with reference TRBV9 and TRBJ1-1, the CDR3 gives the full variable domain: DSGVTQTPKHLITATGQRVTLRCSPRSGDLSVYWYQQSLDQGLQFLIQYYNGEERAKGNILERFSAQQFPDLHSELNLSSLELGDSALYFCASSASSGAFFGQGTRLTVV.

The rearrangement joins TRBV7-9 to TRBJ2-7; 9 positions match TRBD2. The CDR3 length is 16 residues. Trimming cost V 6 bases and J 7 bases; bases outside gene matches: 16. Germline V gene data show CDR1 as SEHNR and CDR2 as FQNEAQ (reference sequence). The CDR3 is CASSEESGRMSNEQYF. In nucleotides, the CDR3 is TGTGCCAGCAGTGAGGAGAGCGGGAGGATGTCGAATGAGCAGTACTTC.

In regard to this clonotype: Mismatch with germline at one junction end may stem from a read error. In DNA, the CDR3 is TGTGCCAGCAGTGTAACAGGGCTCGGCGGGGAGCTGTTTTTT. Translating it yields CASSVTGLGGELFF. V usage is TRBV10-3 and J usage is TRBJ2-2; possibly TRBD1 for D (6 bases). The CDR3 contains 14 residues. In germline, CDR1 is ENHRY, CDR2 SYGVKD.

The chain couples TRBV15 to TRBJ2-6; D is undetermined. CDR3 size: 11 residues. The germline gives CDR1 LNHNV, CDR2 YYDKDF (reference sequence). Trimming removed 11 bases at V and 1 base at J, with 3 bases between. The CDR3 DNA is TGTGCCCTATCTGGGGCCAACGTCCTGACTTTC. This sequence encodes CALSGANVLTF.

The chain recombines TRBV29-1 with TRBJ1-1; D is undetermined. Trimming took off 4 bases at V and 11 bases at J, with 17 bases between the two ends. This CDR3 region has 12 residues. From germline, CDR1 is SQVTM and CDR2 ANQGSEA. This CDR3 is CSVGIGRTEAFF. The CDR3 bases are TGCAGCGTTGGGATCGGGCGAACGGAGGCTTTCTTT. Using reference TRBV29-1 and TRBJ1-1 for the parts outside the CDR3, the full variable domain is SAVISQKPSRDICQRGTSLTIQCQVDSQVTMMFWYRQQPGQSLTLIATANQGSEATYESGFVIDKFPISRPNLTFSTLTVSNMSPEDSSIYLCSVGIGRTEAFFGQGTRLTVV.

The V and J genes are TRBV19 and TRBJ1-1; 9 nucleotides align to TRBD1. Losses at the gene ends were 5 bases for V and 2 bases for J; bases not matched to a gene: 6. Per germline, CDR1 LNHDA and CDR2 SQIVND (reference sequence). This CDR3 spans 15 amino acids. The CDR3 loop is CASSPRDRVNTEAFF. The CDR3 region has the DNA TGTGCCAGTAGTCCCCGGGACAGGGTTAACACTGAAGCTTTCTTT.

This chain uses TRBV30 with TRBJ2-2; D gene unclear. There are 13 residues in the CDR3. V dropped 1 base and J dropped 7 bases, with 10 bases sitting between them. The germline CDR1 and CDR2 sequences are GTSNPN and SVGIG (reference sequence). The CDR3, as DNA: TGTGCCTGGAGTGGAGACGGCATCGGGGAGCTGTTTTTT. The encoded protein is CAWSGDGIGELFF.

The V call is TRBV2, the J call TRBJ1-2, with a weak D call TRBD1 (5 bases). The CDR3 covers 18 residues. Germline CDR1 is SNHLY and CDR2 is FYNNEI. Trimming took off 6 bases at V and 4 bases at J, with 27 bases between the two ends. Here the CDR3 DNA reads TGTGCCAGCAGCGCGGGACTAGCCAGGGATTTCCCCACCTATGGCTACACCTTC. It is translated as CASSAGLARDFPTYGYTF. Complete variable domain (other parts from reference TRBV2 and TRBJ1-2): EPEVTQTPSHQVTQMGQEVILRCVPISNHLYFYWYRQILGQKVEFLVSFYNNEISEKSEIFDDQFSVERPDGSNFTLKIRSTKLEDSAMYFCASSAGLARDFPTYGYTFGSGTRLTVV.

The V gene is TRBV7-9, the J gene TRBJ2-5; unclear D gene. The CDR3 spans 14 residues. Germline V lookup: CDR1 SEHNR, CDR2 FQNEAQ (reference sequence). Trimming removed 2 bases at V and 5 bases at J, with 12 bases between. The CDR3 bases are TGTGCCAGCAGCTTATTTGCGCAAAGGGAGACCCAGTACTTC. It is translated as CASSLFAQRETQYF.

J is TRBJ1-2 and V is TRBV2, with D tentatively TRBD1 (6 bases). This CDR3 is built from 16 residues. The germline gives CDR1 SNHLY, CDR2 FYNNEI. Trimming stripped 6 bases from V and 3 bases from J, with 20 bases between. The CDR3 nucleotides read TGTGCCAGCAGCTTACGGACAGATCGAGGGTACTATGGCTACACCTTC. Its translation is CASSLRTDRGYYGYTF.

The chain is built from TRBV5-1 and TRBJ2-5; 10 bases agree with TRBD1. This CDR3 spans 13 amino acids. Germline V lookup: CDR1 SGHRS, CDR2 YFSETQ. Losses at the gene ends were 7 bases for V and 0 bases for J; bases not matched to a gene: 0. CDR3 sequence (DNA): TGCGCCAGCGGACAGGGGGACCAAGAGACCCAGTACTTC. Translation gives CASGQGDQETQYF.

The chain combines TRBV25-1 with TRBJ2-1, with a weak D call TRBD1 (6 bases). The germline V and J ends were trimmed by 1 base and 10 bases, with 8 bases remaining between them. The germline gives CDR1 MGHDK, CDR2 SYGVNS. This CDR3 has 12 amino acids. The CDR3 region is CASSEFRGEQFF. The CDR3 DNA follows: TGTGCCAGCAGTGAATTTAGGGGGGAGCAGTTCTTC.

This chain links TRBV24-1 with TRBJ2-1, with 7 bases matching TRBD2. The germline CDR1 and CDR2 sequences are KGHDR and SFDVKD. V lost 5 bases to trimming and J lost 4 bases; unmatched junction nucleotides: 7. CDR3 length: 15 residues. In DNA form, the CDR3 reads TGTGCCACCAGTGTTGGGAGGGCGACTTACAATGAGCAGTTCTTC. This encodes CATSVGRATYNEQFF.

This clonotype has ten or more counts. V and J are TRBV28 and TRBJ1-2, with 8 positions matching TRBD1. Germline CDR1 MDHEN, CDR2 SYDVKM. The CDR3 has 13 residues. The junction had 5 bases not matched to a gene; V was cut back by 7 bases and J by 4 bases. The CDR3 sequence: CASTFDRGYGYTF. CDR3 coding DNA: TGTGCCAGCACTTTCGACAGGGGCTATGGCTACACCTTC.

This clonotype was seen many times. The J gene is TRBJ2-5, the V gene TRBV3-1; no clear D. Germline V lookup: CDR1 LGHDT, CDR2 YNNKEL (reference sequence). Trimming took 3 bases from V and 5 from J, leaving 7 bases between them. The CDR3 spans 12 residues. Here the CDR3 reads CASSQALETQYF. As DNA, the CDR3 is TGTGCCAGCAGCCAGGCTTTGGAGACCCAGTACTTC.

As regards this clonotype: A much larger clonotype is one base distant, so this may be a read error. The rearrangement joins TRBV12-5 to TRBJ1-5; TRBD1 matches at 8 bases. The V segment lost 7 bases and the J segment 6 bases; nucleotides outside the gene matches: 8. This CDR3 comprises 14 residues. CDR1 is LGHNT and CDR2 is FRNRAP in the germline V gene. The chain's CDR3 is CASVPGQGSQPQHF. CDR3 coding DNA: TGTGCTAGTGTCCCAGGACAGGGAAGTCAGCCCCAGCATTTT.